Described below is a single T cell receptor beta chain sequence and its context. This clone showed up just a few times. Its specific antigen is unknown. Base qualities are not recorded, but no much larger clone differs from it by a single base. A single peripheral blood draw of approximately 100 mL on average was collected from each donor into heparinised tubes. Using a panel that included CD45RO, CCR7, CD25, CD127, CD95 and CD27, naive, central memory, regulatory and stem cell-like memory CD4+ T cells were sorted on a BD FACSAria II. A purity above 98% was achieved for all sorted populations. Right away, PBMCs were isolated by Lymphoprep density gradient centrifugation and were stained directly, with no culture step. So that batch effects would be minimized, each experiment stained and sorted samples in pairs, pairing one healthy donor with one patient. Trimming removed 5 bases from V and 2 bases from J; the gene matches leave 11 bases unexplained. The CDR3 measures 16 amino acids from cysteine to phenylalanine. Only the CDR3 DNA is retained, 48 bases long and in frame from the first base. The germline V gene (reference sequence) specifies SGHNT as CDR1 and YYREEE as CDR2.

The data belong to a study of beta chain features in type 1 diabetes (dated by TCRdb to the late 2010s). With respect to the entire study: Mean age, gender distribution, total cell number and subset yield were not different between patients and healthy donors. A total of about 110,000,000 sorted cells were examined across all samples, and a strong correlation was observed between cell number per subset and RNA yield. In the study, TCRB repertoires of sorted circulating CD4+ T cell subsets from recently diagnosed type 1 diabetes patients were compared with those of matched healthy donors. Whereas all 30 or so donors provided naive and central memory subsets, regulatory and stem cell-like memory subsets were isolated from just 8 patients and roughly eight healthy donors. Overall study outcomes, separate from this receptor: Shorter templates might be favored by PCR, yet because patient and control samples were amplified and corrected together, any such skew would affect both groups equally. Because cDNA was sequenced instead of genomic DNA, activated cells with high expression could be over-represented, although the groups did not differ in activation or CD3 levels. Naive, central memory and regulatory TCRB repertoires appeared to be more similar among patients than among healthy donors. Only small numbers of individuals were included in the HLA sub-analyses, which left unresolved whether HLA type had any influence on TCRB rearrangement. A moderate but significant shortening of TCRB CDR3 length was observed in type 1 diabetes patients in all four CD4+ subsets. Fewer insertions and more nucleotide deletions at VDJ recombination sites were observed in patients with type 1 diabetes, implying thymic rearrangement abnormalities.

The entire amount of isolated RNA was reverse transcribed using the High Capacity cDNA Reverse Transcription Kit, so the sequenced TCRB transcripts were expressed ones. Naive, central memory and regulatory T cell samples underwent deep immunoSEQ sequencing, averaging about 3.57 million total reads per sample. Sorted cells were lysed in RLT buffer, and RNA was extracted using DNase-treated RNeasy Micro or Mini kits according to cell number. To prevent cross-contamination, each cell subset was processed individually, whereas patient and healthy donor samples were processed jointly. The immunoSEQ multiplex PCR was used to amplify TCRB sequences from cDNA, generating 87-bp fragments that spanned the CDR3 region. Sequencing of the amplicons was performed on the Illumina HiSeq platform. The study's processing was this. PCR bias was computationally corrected using synthetic template baselines, reads within Hamming distance 2 were collapsed, and singletons that could not be merged were discarded. By aligning reads against IMGT, V, D and J genes, CDR3 length, and insertions or deletions at six rearrangement sites were assigned. Clonotype counts were normalized to sorted cell number within each subset before computing true diversity and Gini coefficients with the tcR R package. The overlap coefficient, calculated on TCRB nucleotide sequences, was used to measure repertoire sharing. Out-of-frame TCRB sequences from naive cells were analyzed to stand in for the pre-selection repertoire. TCRdb limited this immuneACCESS table to in-frame rearrangements with V and J called. A share of clones is missing; checked studies link under half to unresolved V genes, and the rest is unexplained. The V and J calls and clone size are taken from that table; D and trimming were inferred from the DNA. The sample contains 550,000 to 850,000 clones, roughly 13% of them found a single time. Roughly 0.022% of the sample lies in the top ten.

Sequenced input: naive CD4+ T cells from blood. In the paper's terms, the cell subset or site label means: true naive CD4+ T cells. The chain is made from TRBV5-4 and TRBJ1-1, and 8 junctional nucleotides match TRBD1. The sequence was collected from a man aged 18 to 29 with type 1 diabetes. DNA sequence: TGTGCCAGCAGTTTCAATCCGGGACAGGTTAACACTGAAGCTTTCTTT. Translated, it gives CASSFNPGQVNTEAFF.